The T cell receptor beta chain under discussion was sequenced for a study of neurological immune-mediated disorders. Study results and caveats: In multiple sclerosis patients, the repertoire cluster was unrelated to clinical or MRI findings. Because no CDR3 amino acid sequences were shared across subjects by expanded clones, private repertoires were suggested in all groups.

One entry per CDR3 protein, called by TCRdb with MiXCR from the 5' RACE reads. The sample includes about 84,000 distinct CDR3 sequences, 3.5% to 5.5% of them seen just once. The V and J ends lost 3 bases and 0 bases respectively, with 9 bases between them. CDR3 length equals 15 residues. CDR1 and CDR2 (germline): SGHRS, YFSETQ. This clonotype was recorded a few times. Its specificity is not known. A much larger clone lies a single base off, so this may be a read error. The time point was: longitudinal time-point 3. Preparation of the unsorted libraries drew on 2 million PBMCs stored at -80 C. Sequenced sample: PBMCs. The clonotype comes from an older woman with multiple sclerosis. This sequence joins TRBV5-1 and TRBJ2-2, with D hard to call. Here the CDR3 DNA reads TGCGCCAGCAGCTCCCTGTGGGCGAACACCGGGGAGCTGTTTTTT. Its translation is CASSSLWANTGELFF.